This T cell receptor (beta chain) emerged from a study of T cells in Graves' hyperthyroidism and ophthalmopathy. This CDR3 is built from 15 residues. Germline lookup yields CDR1 MNHNS and CDR2 SASEGT. Using RNA transcripts as the source, TCR beta CDR3 regions were amplified. A first-round RT-PCR of the TCR CDR3 used the HTBI primer set. In TCRdb, the multiplex PCR reads were re-called with MiXCR into one record per CDR3 protein. The table lists a few hundred thousand distinct CDR3 sequences, 20% of them singletons. As concerns this clonotype: An end of the junction differs from the germline gene, which may be a read error.

Sequencing used blood. The clonotype originates from a man aged 18 to 35 with Graves' hyperthyroidism. The V call is TRBV6-1, the J call TRBJ2-7; the D gene is possibly TRBD2 (5 bases). CDR3 coding DNA: TGTGCCAGCAGCCGAACCGGGGTTTCCTCCTACGACCAGTACTTC. It encodes CASSRTGVSSYDQYF.